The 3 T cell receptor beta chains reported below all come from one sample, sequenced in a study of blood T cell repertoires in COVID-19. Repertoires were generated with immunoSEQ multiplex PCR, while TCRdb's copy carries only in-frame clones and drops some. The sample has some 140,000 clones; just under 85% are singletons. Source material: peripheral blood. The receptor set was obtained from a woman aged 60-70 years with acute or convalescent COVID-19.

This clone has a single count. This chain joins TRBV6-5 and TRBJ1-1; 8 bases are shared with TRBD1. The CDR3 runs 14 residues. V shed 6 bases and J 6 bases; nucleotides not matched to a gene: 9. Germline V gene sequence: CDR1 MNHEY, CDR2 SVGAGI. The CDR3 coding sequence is TGTGCCAGCAGAGCAGGGGGCAGGGGGGCTGAAGCTTTCTTT. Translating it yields CASRAGGRGAEAFF.

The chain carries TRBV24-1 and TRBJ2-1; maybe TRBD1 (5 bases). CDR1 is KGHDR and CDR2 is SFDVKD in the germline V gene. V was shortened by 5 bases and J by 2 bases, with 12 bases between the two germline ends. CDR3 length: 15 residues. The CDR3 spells CATSARTITYNEQFF. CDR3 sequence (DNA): TGTGCCACCAGTGCCCGGACAATAACCTACAATGAGCAGTTCTTC.

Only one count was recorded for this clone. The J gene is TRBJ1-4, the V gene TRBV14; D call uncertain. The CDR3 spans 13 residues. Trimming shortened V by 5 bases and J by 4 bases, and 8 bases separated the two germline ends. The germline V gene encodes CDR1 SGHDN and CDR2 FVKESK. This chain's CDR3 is CASSVRGNEKLFF. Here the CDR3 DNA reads TGTGCCAGCAGCGTCCGGGGTAATGAAAAACTGTTTTTT. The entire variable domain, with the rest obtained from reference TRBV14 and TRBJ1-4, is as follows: EAGVTQFPSHSVIEKGQTVTLRCDPISGHDNLYWYRRVMGKEIKFLLHFVKESKQDESGMPNNRFLAERTGGTYSTLKVQPAELEDSGVYFCASSVRGNEKLFFGSGTQLSVL.